A selection of T cell receptor beta chains follows, all from one sample in a study of T-cell reconstitution after alpha-beta-depleted transplantation in children. TCRdb ran MiXCR on the PCR reads and lists one entry per CDR3 protein. In the table there are 300,000 to 400,000 distinct CDR3 sequences, about 14% of which are singletons. Sequenced material: PBMCs, taken from the stem cell graft. These receptor sequences come from a human donor who donated a stem cell graft to a child with Fanconi anemia. Both conserved end residues are part of each CDR3. D genes are given only for firm matches. Clone size is stated in some rows and not others, as once, few, many or a class when expanded.

TRBV7-9,few,TRBJ2-3,NA,TGTGCCAGCACCTCAGAGGGACACACAGATACGCAGTATTTT,CASTSEGHTDTQYF
TRBV11-3,NA,TRBJ2-3,NA,TGTGCCAGCAGCTTAGCATCTAAATTTGAGGGGGACACAGATACGCAGTATTTT,CASSLASKFEGDTDTQYF
TRBV12-3/TRBV12-4,many,TRBJ1-5,NA,TGTGCCAGCACGTCAGATTCGGGTCAGCCCCAGCATTTT,CASTSDSGQPQHF
TRBV5-1,many,TRBJ1-5,NA,TGCGCCAGCAGCTTGGATGGTGATTACCATCAGCCCCAGCATTTT,CASSLDGDYHQPQHF
TRBV7-2,NA,TRBJ2-6,NA,TGTGCCAGCAGCTCGAACTCTGGGGCCAACGTCCTGACTTTC,CASSSNSGANVLTF
TRBV6-2/TRBV6-3,NA,TRBJ2-5,NA,TGTGCCAGCCGTACCAGGGCAGCCAAAGAGACCCAGTACTTC,CASRTRAAKETQYF
TRBV20-1,NA,TRBJ2-1,NA,TGCAGTGCTAGAGAAAAGGGTGACTCCTACAATGAGCAGTTCTTC,CSAREKGDSYNEQFF
TRBV5-1,many,TRBJ2-2,NA,TGCGCCAGCAGCCCGGACACCAACACCGGGGAGCTGTTTTTT,CASSPDTNTGELFF
TRBV20-1,NA,TRBJ2-7,NA,TGCAGTGCTCCTTACCTGAGGTCCGAGCAGTACTTC,CSAPYLRSEQYF
TRBV4-2,many,TRBJ2-1,NA,TGTGCCAGCAGCCAAGATGGTGGGGGCGGCCGGTACTCCTACAATGAGCAGTTCTTC,CASSQDGGGGRYSYNEQFF
TRBV5-1,few,TRBJ2-2,TRBD1,TGCGCCAGCAGCTTGCTGAGGGGGCTCAACACCGGGGAGCTGTTTTTT,CASSLLRGLNTGELFF
TRBV20-1,NA,TRBJ2-7,TRBD1,TGCAGTGCTAGAGATGGCACAGGGGGGACCTACGAGCAGTACTTC,CSARDGTGGTYEQYF
TRBV12-5,many,TRBJ1-1,NA,TGTGCTAGTGGTCCGAACCTTGTGGACACTGAAGCTTTCTTT,CASGPNLVDTEAFF
TRBV4-3,NA,TRBJ2-5,NA,TGCGCCAGCAGCCAAGTGGTGGGGGAGACCCAGTACTTC,CASSQVVGETQYF
TRBV3-1,NA,TRBJ1-1,NA,TGTGCCAGCTGTTTCCAGGGAGGTTCCGACCGAGCTTTCTTT,CASCFQGGSDRAFF
TRBV5-2,NA,TRBJ2-3,NA,TGTGCCATGGGCTCCGGGACAGGGGCAGATACGCAGTATTTT,CAMGSGTGADTQYF
TRBV12-3/TRBV12-4,many,TRBJ1-4,TRBD1,TGTGCCAGCAGTGCGAGTGGGACAGGTGGTGAAAAACTGTTTTTT,CASSASGTGGEKLFF
TRBV27,many,TRBJ2-7,NA,TGTGCCAGCAGTTTTTCCCCCACGGGGAACGAGCAGTACTTC,CASSFSPTGNEQYF
TRBV3-1,few,TRBJ2-1,TRBD2,TGTGCCAGCAGCCTTAGCGGGGGGGATTACAATGAGCAGTTCTTC,CASSLSGGDYNEQFF
TRBV7-8,many,TRBJ1-5,NA,TGTGCCAGCAGCTTAGACAGGAATCAGCCCCAGCATTTT,CASSLDRNQPQHF
TRBV18,few,TRBJ2-7,NA,TGTGCCAGCTCACCTCAAGGACACAACTACGAGCAGTACTTC,CASSPQGHNYEQYF
TRBV12-3/TRBV12-4,NA,TRBJ2-1,NA,TGTGCCAGCAGACCTGACACCTCCTACAATGAGCAGTTCTTC,CASRPDTSYNEQFF
TRBV20-1,NA,TRBJ1-1,NA,TGCAGTGCTCCGTTCTTAAACAGATTCCCTATGAACACTGAAGCTTTCTTT,CSAPFLNRFPMNTEAFF
TRBV10-2,NA,TRBJ1-4,NA,TGCGCCAGCAGTGAACAGGGCGGGGAAAAACTGTTTTTT,CASSEQGGEKLFF
TRBV12-3/TRBV12-4,NA,TRBJ2-2,NA,TGTGCCAGCAGTTTGTACACAGTGAACACCGGGGAGCTGTTTTTT,CASSLYTVNTGELFF
TRBV12-3/TRBV12-4,many,TRBJ2-1,TRBD1,TGTGCCAGCACCTCCAGGGGGCGTGGGTCCAATGAGCAGTTCTTC,CASTSRGRGSNEQFF
TRBV20-1,few,TRBJ1-3,NA,TGCAGTGGAGCATCCTCTGGAAACACCATATATTTT,CSGASSGNTIYF
TRBV3-1,NA,TRBJ1-2,NA,TGTGCCAGCAGCCAAGAAAACGAGGGATTAGGGGGCTACACCTTC,CASSQENEGLGGYTF
TRBV6-2/TRBV6-3,few,TRBJ2-5,NA,TGTGCCAGCAAACCTGGGGGGGAGACCCAGTACTTC,CASKPGGETQYF
TRBV11-2,NA,TRBJ2-3,NA,TGTGCCAGCAGCTTAAATCCGAGCGGCCTCACAGATACGCAGTATTTT,CASSLNPSGLTDTQYF
TRBV18,few,TRBJ2-5,NA,TGTGCCAGCTCACCACCCGGCGACCAGGAGACCCAGTACTTC,CASSPPGDQETQYF
TRBV4-3,many,TRBJ1-4,TRBD1,TGCGCCAGCAGCCAAGGAGGACAGGGCAGGTTTGCAACTAATGAAAAACTGTTTTTT,CASSQGGQGRFATNEKLFF
TRBV12-3/TRBV12-4,NA,TRBJ1-6,NA,TGTGCCAGCAGAACCCAGGGTTCACCCCTCCACTTT,CASRTQGSPLHF
TRBV5-1,many,TRBJ1-1,TRBD1,TGCGCCAGCAGCCCCTCCGGGACAGTGAACACTGAAGCTTTCTTT,CASSPSGTVNTEAFF
TRBV4-2,few,TRBJ2-5,NA,TGTGCCAGCAGCCAGCGGGGGACAGGCGGTACTTATGGGGAGACCCAGTACTTC,CASSQRGTGGTYGETQYF
TRBV7-9,NA,TRBJ1-1,NA,TGTGCCAGCAGCTTACTGCGCCACCGGAGGAACACTGAAGCTTTCTTT,CASSLLRHRRNTEAFF
TRBV11-2,NA,TRBJ2-3,TRBD2,TGTGCCAGCAGCTCCTTTAGCGGGGGGGGACGGGATACGCAGTATTTT,CASSSFSGGGRDTQYF
TRBV2,NA,TRBJ2-2,TRBD1,TGTGCCTGCGTGACAGGGGGCACGGACACCGGGGAGCTGTTTTTT,CACVTGGTDTGELFF
TRBV20-1,NA,TRBJ2-3,NA,TGCAGTGCTATGAGATTCGGGACAGATACGCAGTATTTT,CSAMRFGTDTQYF
TRBV20-1,NA,TRBJ1-5,TRBD1,TGCAGTGGACAGGGGGGGGATAGCAATCAGCCCCAGCATTTT,CSGQGGDSNQPQHF
TRBV10-3,NA,TRBJ1-5,NA,TGTGCCACGAGGACAGTTAGCAATCAGCCCCAGCATTTT,CATRTVSNQPQHF
TRBV12-3/TRBV12-4,NA,TRBJ2-7,TRBD1,TGTGCCAGCAGTTCCACCGGGACAGGGCGCGAGCAGTACTTC,CASSSTGTGREQYF
TRBV7-6,many,TRBJ2-7,TRBD1,TGTGCCAGCAGCCGAGCCCCGACAGGGTCCTACGAGCAGTACTTC,CASSRAPTGSYEQYF
TRBV10-2,NA,TRBJ1-1,TRBD1,TGCGCCAGCAGATCGTTGACAGGGGCTTTCACTGAAGCTTTCTTT,CASRSLTGAFTEAFF
TRBV7-6,few,TRBJ2-1,NA,TGTGCCAGCAGCTTGAGCGGGACAGTCTACAATGAGCAGTTCTTC,CASSLSGTVYNEQFF
TRBV5-1,NA,TRBJ1-1,NA,TGCGCCAGCAGCTCCCGGTCCTTGGAAGAAGCTTTCTTT,CASSSRSLEEAFF
TRBV28,few,TRBJ2-1,TRBD1,TGTGCCAGCAGTACGCTCCCGGGACAGGGGGCCCCACTTTACAATGAGCAGTTCTTC,CASSTLPGQGAPLYNEQFF
TRBV20-1,NA,TRBJ1-2,TRBD1,TGCAGTGCTCGGACAGGCAACAACTATGGCTACACCTTC,CSARTGNNYGYTF
TRBV20-1,NA,TRBJ1-5,NA,TGCAGCGCGTTTGTGGGCAGGGGCAATCAGCCCCAGCATTTT,CSAFVGRGNQPQHF
TRBV5-1,few,TRBJ2-3,NA,TGCGCCAGCAGCGAACGCAGGTCCAGCACAGATACGCAGTATTTT,CASSERRSSTDTQYF
TRBV6-6,NA,TRBJ1-1,NA,TGTGCCAGCATGCGAAGGAACACTGAAGCTTTCTTT,CASMRRNTEAFF
TRBV14,few,TRBJ1-6,NA,TGTGCCAGCAGCCTAGCCCCAGGGTTCGGGGATTCACCCCTCCACTTT,CASSLAPGFGDSPLHF
TRBV7-8,NA,TRBJ2-5,NA,TGTGCCAGCAGTTCCACGACCAGGGCTCTGAAGACCCAGTACTTC,CASSSTTRALKTQYF
TRBV5-1,many,TRBJ1-2,TRBD1,TGCGCCAGCAGCTTAAGACCCCCGGGACAGGGGAGAATGGATGGCTACACCTTC,CASSLRPPGQGRMDGYTF
TRBV29-1,NA,TRBJ1-3,NA,TGCAGCGTGGGGATGGTTGGAAACACCATATATTTT,CSVGMVGNTIYF
TRBV10-3,few,TRBJ2-5,TRBD2,TGTGCCACCTTAAGCCCCGCCGGACTAGCGGGGAGAATAGAGACCCAGTACTTC,CATLSPAGLAGRIETQYF
TRBV2,NA,TRBJ1-2,NA,TGTGCCAGCAGTGATTGGAGACCTAACTGTGGCTACACCTTC,CASSDWRPNCGYTF